This TCR beta chain was recovered during a study of read filtering for tumor transcriptome and immune sequencing (dated by TCRdb to 2019 to 2021). Concerning the study at large: The cohort had fewer than 20 male and 15 or so female patients with a mean age of roughly 66 years, ranging from roughly 45 to 85. Using the same bone marrow samples, the study ran both targeted immune repertoire sequencing and bulk whole-transcriptome sequencing and then compared the TCR repertoires from each method. After DNase treatment, whole-transcriptome libraries were prepared with the TruSeq RNA Access Library Prep Kit. One main goal was a read-filtering strategy for immune repertoire data, in particular deciding whether clonotypes backed by only one read should be removed. Under revised international staging, roughly 8 patients fell into R-ISS I, more than 15 into R-ISS II and over five into R-ISS III. Per sample, about 3.5 to 10.27 million TCR-region mapped reads were obtained with IR-seq, compared with only about 80 to 1,400 with RNA-seq. What the authors observed across the whole study: Removing single-read clonotypes increased the correlation between IR-seq and RNA-seq shared clonotype proportions. Clonotypes were captured by IR-seq at much higher depth and more reliably than by RNA-seq, and smaller IR-seq throughput was sufficient for identification of most shared clonotypes. The sorted CD138-negative fraction was a mixed bone marrow immune population, not purified T cells. In IR-seq, around four fifths of clonotypes but roughly 4% of total reads were represented by single-read clonotypes, whereas in RNA-seq, 60% to 75% of clonotypes and approximately 45% of reads were represented by single-read clonotypes.

The CDR3 goes from the cysteine to the phenylalanine over 15 residues. Of the read, only the CDR3 DNA is kept; its 45 bases are in frame from base 1. V loses 6 bases of germline sequence and J loses 8 bases, and the interval between the two ends is 19 bases. Reading the germline V gene gives CDR1 SGHAT and CDR2 FQNNGV. Every patient had bone marrow sampled at the time of active disease. Isolation of bone marrow mononuclear cells was performed by Ficoll-Hypaque density gradient centrifugation. CD138-negative cells were obtained by negative selection after labeling with CD138 magnetic microbeads on a MACS separator, removing myeloma plasma cells. The purity of the isolated cells was checked by flow cytometry with CD138 antibodies on an Attune NxT. TRIzol reagent was used to extract total RNA, and a NanoDrop spectrophotometer was used to quantify the extracted RNA. For each patient, the CD138-negative bone marrow sample underwent paired RNA-seq and IR-seq.

In its sample, this clonotype was seen many times. Its antigen is unknown. The sample holds no much larger clone one base away, and base qualities are not on file. Starting from 400 ng RNA, TCR libraries were constructed with the Immunoverse kit using molecular barcoded adaptors that cover the alpha/delta and beta/gamma chains. The same RNA used for transcriptome sequencing was used for TCR library preparation. An Illumina HiSeq 4000 with 2 x 150 cycles was used to sequence the TCR libraries. On the study's bioinformatics: TCR reads were aligned to human V, D, J and C references and assembled into CDR3 clonotypes with MiXCR, including quality filtering and error correction. The tcR package in R was used to analyze clonotype counts and gene usage diversity. For inspection of raw mapping reads, RNA-seq reads were mapped by STAR aligner version 2.5.3a onto GRCh37 of the human genome. To test how sequencing depth affects detected clonotypes, IR-seq fastq files were randomly downsampled with Seqtk 1.3. The raw public reads went through TCRdb reprocessing: fastp at Q25, MiXCR clone calling, in-frame beta chains kept. Rows merge per CDR3 protein into single entries with the most common DNA and genes. The V and J calls follow TCRdb's processing rather than the paper's. Across this sample there are about 54,000 distinct CDR3 sequences, with around 12% seen only once. The ten top clones hold 16% of the sample.

The sequence joins TRBV11-2 to TRBJ1-4; the D gene is unclear. The sequence derives from a donor at least 40 years old with multiple myeloma. Sequenced: a population of CD138-negative cells sorted from bone marrow. The cell subset or site label, read with the paper, signifies: bone marrow mononuclear cells depleted of CD138+ plasma/myeloma cells by negative magnetic selection. The CDR3 amino acid sequence is: CASRKSLGAGEKLFF. The sequence in DNA is TGTGCCAGCAGAAAAAGTTTAGGCGCAGGCGAAAAACTGTTTTTT. Where the CDR3 stops, the reference TRBV11-2 and TRBJ1-4 genes take over; the full variable domain is EAGVAQSPRYKIIEKRQSVAFWCNPISGHATLYWYQQILGQGPKLLIQFQNNGVVDDSQLPKDRFSAERLKGVDSTLKIQPAKLEDSAVYLCASRKSLGAGEKLFFGSGTQLSVL.